A selection of T cell receptor beta chains follows, all from one sample in a study of control samples from healthy donors and cancer patients. Assay used: immunoSEQ multiplex PCR; TCRdb lists only in-frame clones, some missing. The sample includes 120,000 or so clones, about 89% of them seen just once. Sequencing was performed on blood. All receptors derive from a woman between 18 and 29 years old in good health. CDR3s include the opening cysteine and the closing phenylalanine or tryptophan. Fields, in order: J gene, V gene, clone size, D gene, CDR3 protein, CDR3 DNA. The D gene is left open where the match is weak. Not every row has a clone size; where given, it reads once, few, many or a size class.

TRBJ2-7,TRBV6-5,once,-,CASSYVAGASYEQYF,TGTGCCAGCAGTTATGTAGCAGGAGCCTCCTACGAGCAGTACTTC
TRBJ1-3,TRBV28,-,TRBD1,CASTSFQGANTIYF,TGTGCCAGCACCTCCTTTCAGGGGGCGAACACCATATATTTT
TRBJ2-6,TRBV19,-,-,CASSIFGTGANVLTF,TGTGCCAGTAGTATTTTTGGTACTGGGGCCAACGTCCTGACTTTC
TRBJ2-1,TRBV5-4,-,-,CASSLPRDPNNEQFF,TGTGCCAGCAGCTTGCCTCGGGACCCCAACAATGAGCAGTTCTTC
TRBJ2-4,TRBV19,-,TRBD2,CASKASGKNIQYF,TGTGCCAGTAAAGCTAGCGGCAAAAACATTCAGTACTTC
TRBJ2-5,TRBV18,-,-,CASSPPGPRRRQETQYF,TGTGCCAGCTCACCACCTGGGCCACGGAGGCGCCAAGAGACCCAGTACTTC
TRBJ1-4,TRBV27,-,-,CASSLFATGFNEKLFF,TGTGCCAGCAGTTTATTCGCTACTGGGTTTAATGAAAAACTGTTTTTT
TRBJ2-1,TRBV3-1/TRBV3-2,-,TRBD2,CASSQHAGTSGRDEQFF,TGTGCCAGCAGCCAACACGCCGGGACTAGCGGGAGGGATGAGCAGTTCTTC
TRBJ2-5,TRBV20-1,-,TRBD1,CSASPQTGTGRLSRRETQYF,TGCAGTGCTAGTCCCCAAACCGGGACAGGACGATTATCACGCCGAGAGACCCAGTACTTC
TRBJ2-2,TRBV24-1,-,-,CATSDPETGNTGELFF,TGTGCCACCAGTGATCCCGAGACTGGGAACACCGGGGAGCTGTTTTTT
TRBJ1-5,TRBV6-2/TRBV6-3,-,TRBD1,CASSYLGQSNQPQHF,TGTGCCAGCAGTTACTTGGGACAGAGCAATCAGCCCCAGCATTTT
TRBJ2-3,TRBV3-1/TRBV3-2,once,-,CASSQGGVTDTQYF,TGTGCCAGCAGCCAAGGGGGCGTCACAGATACGCAGTATTTT
TRBJ1-1,TRBV5-6,-,-,CASSLFGQGGNTEAFF,TGTGCCAGCAGCTTGTTCGGGCAGGGCGGTAACACTGAAGCTTTCTTT
TRBJ2-5,TRBV7-2,-,TRBD2,CASSLPREAAILRETQYF,TGTGCCAGCAGCTTACCTCGGGAGGCCGCAATTTTGCGAGAGACCCAGTACTTC
TRBJ2-5,TRBV9,once,TRBD1,CASSVGGTGEETQYF,TGTGCCAGCAGCGTAGGCGGGACAGGGGAAGAGACCCAGTACTTC
TRBJ2-7,TRBV28,-,-,CASNQPRTVSFSYEQYF,TGTGCCAGCAACCAACCCCGGACAGTCTCTTTCTCCTACGAGCAGTACTTC
TRBJ2-7,TRBV3-1/TRBV3-2,-,-,CASSQSGDGYYEQYF,TGTGCCAGCAGCCAATCCGGGGACGGTTACTACGAGCAGTACTTC
TRBJ2-3,TRBV7-9,-,-,CASRRTDTQYF,TGTGCCAGCAGGCGCACAGATACGCAGTATTTT
TRBJ1-2,TRBV4-3,-,-,CASSQERQEGLYGYTF,TGCGCCAGCAGCCAAGAACGGCAGGAGGGGCTCTATGGCTACACCTTC
TRBJ2-1,TRBV18,-,TRBD2,CASSLGLARTNPYNEQFF,TGTGCCAGCTCACTCGGACTAGCAAGAACAAACCCCTACAATGAGCAGTTCTTC
TRBJ1-2,TRBV7-2,-,-,CASSLQGSNYGYTF,TGTGCCAGCAGCTTACAGGGGTCTAACTATGGCTACACCTTC
TRBJ1-5,TRBV7-6,-,-,CASSVNSNQPQHF,TGTGCCAGCAGCGTCAATAGCAATCAGCCCCAGCATTTT
TRBJ2-2,TRBV3-1/TRBV3-2,few,-,CASSPRTPPNTGELFF,TGTGCCAGCAGCCCCCGAACACCCCCGAACACCGGGGAGCTGTTTTTT
TRBJ1-3,TRBV28,-,-,CASRAFYSGNTIYF,TGTGCCAGCCGGGCCTTTTACTCTGGAAACACCATATATTTT
TRBJ2-1,TRBV24-1,-,TRBD1,CATSDPKVRGLHNEQFF,TGTGCCACCAGTGACCCAAAGGTCAGGGGGCTACACAATGAGCAGTTCTTC
TRBJ2-7,TRBV28,-,-,CASSFHRASVPYEQYF,TGTGCCAGCAGTTTTCACAGGGCCTCGGTCCCTTACGAGCAGTACTTC
TRBJ2-1,TRBV12-3/TRBV12-4,-,-,CASSLGSQEQQFF,TGTGCCAGCAGTTTAGGATCACAGGAGCAGCAGTTCTTC
TRBJ2-7,TRBV15,-,-,CATSEPTSGVSDEQYF,TGTGCCACCAGCGAACCGACGTCGGGGGTTTCGGACGAGCAGTACTTC
TRBJ2-2,TRBV19,-,-,CASSIGRGANTGELFF,TGTGCCAGTAGTATTGGCCGGGGAGCGAACACCGGGGAGCTGTTTTTT
TRBJ1-6,TRBV6-2/TRBV6-3,-,-,CASSYNSPLHF,TGTGCCAGCAGTTATAATTCACCCCTCCACTTT
TRBJ2-2,TRBV11-3,-,-,CASSRVNSGELFF,TGTGCCAGCAGCCGGGTAAACAGCGGGGAGCTGTTTTTT
TRBJ2-3,TRBV27,-,-,CASSSRNQGSDTQYF,TGTGCCAGCAGTTCCCGAAACCAGGGTTCAGATACGCAGTATTTT
TRBJ1-1,TRBV7-9,once,-,CASSPRLAINTEAFF,TGTGCCAGCAGCCCCCGTTTGGCTATTAACACTGAAGCTTTCTTT
TRBJ2-3,TRBV14,-,-,CASRIPALSTDTQYF,TGTGCCAGCAGAATTCCGGCCCTTAGCACAGATACGCAGTATTTT
TRBJ1-6,TRBV7-9,-,TRBD1,CASSLSGQGNSPLHF,TGTGCCAGCAGCTTATCGGGACAGGGGAATTCACCCCTCCACTTT
TRBJ2-3,TRBV5-5,-,-,CASSLRTGYTDTQYF,TGTGCCAGCAGCTTGCGTACTGGGTACACAGATACGCAGTATTTT
TRBJ2-7,TRBV10-2,-,TRBD1,CASSRQGGYEQYF,TGCGCCAGCAGTCGACAGGGGGGCTACGAGCAGTACTTC
TRBJ2-7,TRBV19,-,-,CASSLRTTGRICEQYF,TGTGCCAGTAGCCTAAGAACGACAGGTCGCATCTGCGAGCAGTACTTC
TRBJ2-7,TRBV19,-,-,CASSISPYEQYF,TGTGCCAGTAGTATCTCCCCCTACGAGCAGTACTTC
TRBJ2-7,TRBV7-2,-,-,CASSEERAISYEQYF,TGTGCCAGCAGCGAAGAGCGGGCTATTTCCTACGAGCAGTACTTC
TRBJ2-7,TRBV4-1,once,-,CASSQDGYEQYF,TGCGCCAGCAGCCAAGATGGCTACGAGCAGTACTTC
TRBJ1-2,TRBV2,-,TRBD1,CASMARQGAEGYTF,TGTGCCAGCATGGCTCGCCAGGGGGCGGAAGGCTACACCTTC
TRBJ1-6,TRBV7-9,-,-,CATGGGANSPLHF,TGTGCCACCGGTGGGGGGGCCAATTCACCCCTCCACTTT
TRBJ2-7,TRBV2,-,-,CASSLAPGQTYEQYF,TGTGCCAGCAGCCTCGCGCCGGGACAAACCTACGAGCAGTACTTC
TRBJ1-3,TRBV28,-,-,CASSLMGTGNTIYF,TGTGCCAGCAGTTTGATGGGAACTGGAAACACCATATATTTT
TRBJ1-5,TRBV19,-,TRBD1,CASSIGLGQVSNQPQHF,TGTGCCAGTAGTATAGGCCTCGGACAGGTCAGCAATCAGCCCCAGCATTTT
TRBJ1-1,TRBV7-8,-,-,CASSLDKDRTVNTEAFF,TGTGCCAGCAGCTTAGACAAAGACCGGACAGTAAACACTGAAGCTTTCTTT
TRBJ2-6,TRBV2,-,-,CASSGGGAGANVLTF,TGTGCCAGCAGTGGGGGGGGCGCTGGGGCCAACGTCCTGACTTTC
TRBJ1-2,TRBV6-2/TRBV6-3,-,-,CASSYVSSYTF,TGTGCCAGCAGTTACGTGTCGAGCTACACCTTC
TRBJ1-2,TRBV4-3,-,-,CASSQEGTNRWGAYGYTF,TGCGCCAGCAGCCAAGAAGGGACTAACAGATGGGGGGCCTATGGCTACACCTTC
TRBJ1-1,TRBV11-1,-,TRBD1,CASRQQGGTEAFF,TGTGCCAGCAGACAACAGGGGGGGACTGAAGCTTTCTTT
TRBJ1-5,TRBV2,-,TRBD1,CASGWTGGMGQPQHF,TGTGCCAGCGGGTGGACAGGGGGAATGGGGCAGCCCCAGCATTTT
TRBJ1-1,TRBV5-1,-,-,CASSLRGKENTEAFF,TGCGCCAGCAGCTTAAGGGGAAAAGAGAACACTGAAGCTTTCTTT